What follows describes a single TCR beta chain. These data originate in a study of blood T cell repertoires in COVID-19. Study context: Samples of COVID-19 (acute and convalescent) were obtained from the United States, Italy and Spain. Nucleic acid was either cDNA or gDNA, and it came from T cells, B-cell-depleted T cells, or PBMCs.

Germline V gene lookup returns CDR1 SNHLY and CDR2 FYNNEI. Trimming shortened V by 10 bases and J by 2 bases, and 14 bases separated the two germline ends. The CDR3 loop spans 13 amino acids. As processed by the authors: For nucleated cells, counts were estimated from reference gene primer amplification. Measured with immunoSEQ multiplex PCR; TCRdb has only the in-frame clones, and not every one. That table furnishes V, J and clone size, whereas the DNA furnished D and trimming. The table lists 150,000 to 200,000 clones, approximately 86% of them singletons. V usage is TRBV2 and J usage is TRBJ1-2; possibly TRBD1 for D (6 bases). The specimen sequenced was peripheral blood. This TCR was recovered from a man aged 60-69 years with acute or convalescent COVID-19. DNA for the CDR3: TGTGCCACAGGGGAGGGATGGAACTATGGCTACACCTTC. Its translation: CATGEGWNYGYTF. Drawing the rest from reference TRBV2 and TRBJ1-2, the complete variable domain is EPEVTQTPSHQVTQMGQEVILRCVPISNHLYFYWYRQILGQKVEFLVSFYNNEISEKSEIFDDQFSVERPDGSNFTLKIRSTKLEDSAMYFCATGEGWNYGYTFGSGTRLTVV.